This entry lists 9 T cell receptor beta chains sequenced from one sample in a study of OX40 agonist ivuxolimab in advanced cancers. Method: immunoSEQ multiplex PCR; TCRdb's copy keeps in-frame clones and lacks some. This table has approximately 50,000 clones, about four fifths appearing once. This specimen consisted of CD4+ or CD8+ T cells sorted from blood, obtained in a trial of the OX40 agonist ivuxolimab. The origin of the receptors is an adult with an advanced solid tumor such as melanoma, head and neck, liver or kidney cancer.

The V and J genes are TRBV19 and TRBJ1-2; D uncertain. The CDR3 is 14 residues long. Deletions cut 4 bases from V and 5 bases from J, with 14 bases between. Germline V gene data show CDR1 as LNHDA and CDR2 as SQIVND (reference sequence). CDR3 bases: TGTGCCAGTAGTACCGGCCAGGTAGAATATGGCTACACCTTC. This codes for CASSTGQVEYGYTF.

The V and J genes are TRBV6-6 and TRBJ2-5, with TRBD2 matching over 9 bases. The J call could be wrong; TRBJ2-7 is a better fit for the DNA end. From germline, CDR1 is MNHNY and CDR2 SVGAGI (reference sequence). CDR3 size: 15 residues. CDR3 nucleotide sequence: TGTGCCAGCAGTCTCCCTAGCGGGATGACCTACGAGCAGTACTTC. It specifies CASSLPSGMTYEQYF.

The chain has TRBV9 and TRBJ2-2, with TRBD1 matching 8 bases. The ends lost 0 bases at V and 3 bases at J; junction bases unmatched: 7. Germline assignment: CDR1 SGDLS and CDR2 YYNGEE. The CDR3 spans 17 residues. Written as DNA, the CDR3 is TGTGCCAGCAGCGTAGGAGGACAGGGACGGTACACCGGGGAGCTGTTTTTT. Its protein product is CASSVGGQGRYTGELFF.

V is TRBV30 and J is TRBJ2-7; D assignment may be TRBD1 or TRBD2 (5 bases each). The V gene's germline CDR1 is GTSNPN and CDR2 SVGIG (reference sequence). Trimming removed 7 bases from V and 6 bases from J, with 19 bases in between. The CDR3 totals 13 residues. Here the CDR3 reads CAFYRDALSEQYF. The CDR3 nucleotides are TGTGCCTTTTACCGGGACGCTCTATCCGAGCAGTACTTC.

The chain has TRBV5-4 and TRBJ1-3; TRBD1 might be the D (6 bases). Trimming took 5 bases from V and 2 from J, leaving 14 bases between them. Germline CDR1 SGHNT, CDR2 YYREEE (reference sequence). This CDR3 region has 15 residues. CDR3 residues: CASSRPGAAGNTIYF. As DNA, the CDR3 is TGTGCCAGCAGTCGCCCGGGGGCCGCTGGAAACACCATATATTTT.

The rearrangement uses TRBV19 and TRBJ1-5, with TRBD1 identical over 10 bases. Germline V gene data show CDR1 as LNHDA and CDR2 as SQIVND (reference sequence). The CDR3 contains 16 residues. V shed 5 bases, J shed 6 bases, and the junction held 10 bases outside the gene matches. CDR3 residues: CASSLTPTGGSQPQHF. CDR3 DNA sequence: TGTGCCAGTAGTCTAACCCCGACAGGGGGCAGTCAGCCCCAGCATTTT.

V and J are TRBV27 and TRBJ1-3; maybe TRBD1 (5 bases). Germline V gene sequence: CDR1 MNHEY, CDR2 SMNVEV (reference sequence). The CDR3 spans 16 residues. With 2 bases removed from V and 8 bases from J, the gap between germline ends came to 19 bases. Written as DNA, the CDR3 is TGTGCCAGCAGTTTAACAGGCCCACTTAAAAGGGACACCATATATTTT. Translated, it gives CASSLTGPLKRDTIYF.

The V and J genes are TRBV11-2 and TRBJ2-1; D not certain. Trimming removed 1 base at V and 7 bases at J, with 5 bases between. CDR3 size: 12 residues. Looked up from germline, CDR1 is SGHAT and CDR2 is FQNNGV. The CDR3 sequence: CASSLVRNEQFF. The CDR3, as DNA: TGTGCCAGCAGCTTAGTGAGGAATGAGCAGTTCTTC. Variable domain in full (rest from reference TRBV11-2 and TRBJ2-1): EAGVAQSPRYKIIEKRQSVAFWCNPISGHATLYWYQQILGQGPKLLIQFQNNGVVDDSQLPKDRFSAERLKGVDSTLKIQPAKLEDSAVYLCASSLVRNEQFFGPGTRLTVL.

The gene calls are TRBV5-4 and TRBJ1-4; D call uncertain. Germline loops: CDR1 SGHNT, CDR2 YYREEE (reference sequence). Trimming took off 4 bases at V and 8 bases at J, with 15 bases between the two ends. CDR3 length: 14 residues. CDR3 region: CASSPGGWKEKLFF. CDR3 nucleotide sequence: TGTGCCAGCAGCCCCGGAGGATGGAAAGAAAAACTGTTTTTT. The whole variable domain, remainder taken from reference TRBV5-4 and TRBJ1-4, is ETGVTQSPTHLIKTRGQQVTLRCSSQSGHNTVSWYQQALGQGPQFIFQYYREEENGRGNFPPRFSGLQFPNYSSELNVNALELDDSALYLCASSPGGWKEKLFFGSGTQLSVL.